The rows below give T cell receptor beta chains drawn from one sample of a study of technical replicates of blood from a handful of donors. Sequencing was performed with immunoSEQ multiplex PCR; in TCRdb, only in-frame clones are kept and a portion is missing. Here the sample spans roughly 69,000 clones, 85% to 90% being singletons. The specimen was PBMCs. The receptors derive from a human donor in good health. Some clones in this sample may be carry-over from other donors' samples. Each CDR3 is given with its conserved first and last residue. The order of the fields is V gene, J gene, D gene, clone size, CDR3 DNA, CDR3 protein. D genes are given only for firm matches. Only some rows state a clone size, as once, few, many or a class for expanded clones.

v_call: TRBV5-4; j_call: TRBJ1-2; d_call: TRBD1; clone_size: few; cdr3_nt: TGTGCCAGCCACCGGGACAGCACCCTAGGCTACACCTTC; cdr3_aa: CASHRDSTLGYTF
v_call: TRBV6-1; j_call: TRBJ1-1; d_call: TRBD1; clone_size: NA; cdr3_nt: TGTGCCAGCGTCGAGGGGGCGCGCACTGAAGCTTTCTTT; cdr3_aa: CASVEGARTEAFF
v_call: TRBV15; j_call: TRBJ2-7; d_call: TRBD1; clone_size: NA; cdr3_nt: TGTGCCACCAGCAGAGACCGGGACAGGGGGAACGAGCAGTACTTC; cdr3_aa: CATSRDRDRGNEQYF
v_call: TRBV6-1; j_call: TRBJ2-2; d_call: TRBD2; clone_size: NA; cdr3_nt: TGTGCCAGCAGCCCTAGCGGGGGGGCCACCGGGGAGCTGTTTTTT; cdr3_aa: CASSPSGGATGELFF
v_call: TRBV9; j_call: TRBJ1-1; d_call: NA; clone_size: once; cdr3_nt: TGTGCCAGCAGCGTAGGTCGGTTGGACAGCCACATGAACACTGAAGCTTTCTTT; cdr3_aa: CASSVGRLDSHMNTEAFF
v_call: TRBV6-6; j_call: TRBJ1-2; d_call: TRBD1; clone_size: few; cdr3_nt: TGTGCCAGCAGCCATTTACGACAGGGGGGATATGGCTACACCTTC; cdr3_aa: CASSHLRQGGYGYTF
v_call: TRBV5-5; j_call: TRBJ2-7; d_call: NA; clone_size: NA; cdr3_nt: TGTGCCAGCAGCTTTCGTCCAGCAGCGGAGGGATCCTACGAGCAGTACTTC; cdr3_aa: CASSFRPAAEGSYEQYF
v_call: TRBV4-3; j_call: TRBJ1-2; d_call: TRBD1; clone_size: few; cdr3_nt: TGCGCCAGCAGCCAAAACAGGGGGATGGGTGGCTACACCTTC; cdr3_aa: CASSQNRGMGGYTF
v_call: TRBV7-6; j_call: TRBJ2-1; d_call: TRBD2; clone_size: NA; cdr3_nt: TGTGCCAGCAGCCAACCGACTAGCGGGAGTAGGAATGAGCAGTTCTTC; cdr3_aa: CASSQPTSGSRNEQFF
v_call: TRBV6-5; j_call: TRBJ2-2; d_call: NA; clone_size: few; cdr3_nt: TGTGCCAGCAGTTATTCAGTGAAGAACACCGGGGAGCTGTTTTTT; cdr3_aa: CASSYSVKNTGELFF
v_call: TRBV7-2; j_call: TRBJ2-1; d_call: TRBD2; clone_size: NA; cdr3_nt: TGTGCCAGCAGCTTAGTATCTAGCGGAGTTCAAGAGCAGTTCTTC; cdr3_aa: CASSLVSSGVQEQFF
v_call: TRBV21-1; j_call: TRBJ2-5; d_call: NA; clone_size: NA; cdr3_nt: TGTGCCAGCAGCAAAGGTCCAGGGCGCTGTTTACCATATGGGGAGACCCAGTACTTC; cdr3_aa: CASSKGPGRCLPYGETQYF
v_call: TRBV4-1; j_call: TRBJ1-1; d_call: NA; clone_size: NA; cdr3_nt: TGCGCCAGCAGCCAAGATCGTGGCATAAACACTGAAGCTTTCTTT; cdr3_aa: CASSQDRGINTEAFF
v_call: TRBV15; j_call: TRBJ2-1; d_call: TRBD2; clone_size: NA; cdr3_nt: TGTGCCACCAGCAGGACTAGCGGGGGGAGTAATGAGCAGTTCTTC; cdr3_aa: CATSRTSGGSNEQFF
v_call: TRBV7-8; j_call: TRBJ2-5; d_call: TRBD1; clone_size: NA; cdr3_nt: TGTGCCAGCAGCCCCCGTTTCCGGGGCAGGGGGCAAGAGACCCAGTACTTC; cdr3_aa: CASSPRFRGRGQETQYF
v_call: TRBV5-4; j_call: TRBJ2-1; d_call: TRBD2; clone_size: NA; cdr3_nt: TGTGCCAGCAGCTTGGATGCGGGAGGGTCCTACAATGAGCAGTTCTTC; cdr3_aa: CASSLDAGGSYNEQFF
v_call: TRBV30; j_call: TRBJ2-7; d_call: TRBD2; clone_size: few; cdr3_nt: TGTGCCTGGAGTGTAACTAGCGAGGGCTACGAGCAGTACTTC; cdr3_aa: CAWSVTSEGYEQYF
v_call: TRBV13; j_call: TRBJ1-1; d_call: NA; clone_size: NA; cdr3_nt: TGTGCCAGCAGTTATGGAGTGAACACTGAAGCTTTCTTT; cdr3_aa: CASSYGVNTEAFF
v_call: TRBV10-3; j_call: TRBJ2-3; d_call: TRBD2; clone_size: NA; cdr3_nt: TGTGCCATCAGCCTCACTAGCGGGCCTGGGACAGATACGCAGTATTTT; cdr3_aa: CAISLTSGPGTDTQYF
v_call: TRBV10-3; j_call: TRBJ2-3; d_call: NA; clone_size: NA; cdr3_nt: TGTGCCATCAGTGAGTTCGGCGGAACTTACACAGATACGCAGTATTTT; cdr3_aa: CAISEFGGTYTDTQYF
v_call: TRBV7-9; j_call: TRBJ2-1; d_call: TRBD2; clone_size: NA; cdr3_nt: TGTGCCAGCAGCCGCACTTTCGGGCTAGCGGGAGCCCCCTACAATGAGCAGTTCTTC; cdr3_aa: CASSRTFGLAGAPYNEQFF
v_call: TRBV5-4; j_call: TRBJ2-5; d_call: TRBD2; clone_size: NA; cdr3_nt: TGTGCCAGCAGCGAGAGCGGGGGTCACCAAGAGACCCAGTACTTC; cdr3_aa: CASSESGGHQETQYF
v_call: TRBV7-9; j_call: TRBJ2-1; d_call: TRBD2; clone_size: NA; cdr3_nt: TGTGCCAGCACGGATAGGAGCGGGGGGGCCTACAATGAGCAGTTCTTC; cdr3_aa: CASTDRSGGAYNEQFF
v_call: TRBV4-3; j_call: TRBJ2-1; d_call: NA; clone_size: NA; cdr3_nt: TGCGCCAGCAGCCAGGGGACTGGCTCCTACAATGAGCAGTTCTTC; cdr3_aa: CASSQGTGSYNEQFF
v_call: TRBV7-2; j_call: TRBJ2-2; d_call: NA; clone_size: NA; cdr3_nt: TGTGCCAGCAGGAGTAGCGGTTTGGACACCGGGGAGCTGTTTTTT; cdr3_aa: CASRSSGLDTGELFF
v_call: TRBV19; j_call: TRBJ1-2; d_call: NA; clone_size: NA; cdr3_nt: TGTGCCAGTCAACCCGGTACAGGGTTTTATGGCTACACCTTC; cdr3_aa: CASQPGTGFYGYTF
v_call: TRBV6-1; j_call: TRBJ1-1; d_call: NA; clone_size: NA; cdr3_nt: TGTGCCAGCAGTGAAATGGGGCTGGGGACTGAAGCTTTCTTT; cdr3_aa: CASSEMGLGTEAFF
v_call: TRBV7-9; j_call: TRBJ1-2; d_call: TRBD1; clone_size: NA; cdr3_nt: TGTGCCAGCAGCCCCTTAGGGGGACAGCTCGGGGGCTACACCTTC; cdr3_aa: CASSPLGGQLGGYTF
v_call: TRBV5-1; j_call: TRBJ2-2; d_call: TRBD1; clone_size: NA; cdr3_nt: TGCGCCAGCAGCTTGACAGGGGCCACCGGGGAGCTGTTTTTT; cdr3_aa: CASSLTGATGELFF
v_call: TRBV4-3; j_call: TRBJ1-1; d_call: NA; clone_size: once; cdr3_nt: TGCGCCAGCAGCCAACAAGCAGGCCGTGAAGCTTTCTTT; cdr3_aa: CASSQQAGREAFF
v_call: TRBV10-3; j_call: TRBJ2-7; d_call: NA; clone_size: few; cdr3_nt: TGTGCCACCAGCCGACAGGGGGGCGCGGGAGGGCCAGGCGAGCAGTACTTC; cdr3_aa: CATSRQGGAGGPGEQYF
v_call: TRBV19; j_call: TRBJ2-3; d_call: TRBD2; clone_size: NA; cdr3_nt: TGTGCCAGTAGTATAAAGGGACTAGCGGGACGGACGCCCCTGCCGCAGTATTTT; cdr3_aa: CASSIKGLAGRTPLPQYF